This TCR beta chain stems from a study of T-cell reconstitution after alpha-beta-depleted transplantation in children. This clonotype was recorded a few times. Its cognate antigen is unknown. Germline-derived CDR1 and CDR2 are MNHEY and SMNVEV (reference sequence). The CDR3 runs 15 residues. V was pared by 6 bases and J by 3 bases, with 6 bases of the junction left unmatched. Unique molecular identifiers tagged the TCRbeta library. TCRdb reprocessed the PCR reads with MiXCR, giving one entry per CDR3 protein. This sample yields around 580,000 distinct CDR3 sequences, of which more than 20% are seen a single time; under 45% belongs to the top ten. General study points: Reported findings indicate that, about two months after transplant, alpha-beta T cells came from several hundred expanded clones, which were derived from non-depleted graft cells. Where some patients showed high TCRbeta diversity at day 60, it came from recipient T cells and thymic progenitors that had survived. Diversity and T-cell counts at one year after transplant derived mostly from new T cells.

The sequence came from a boy under three years old with Wiskott-Aldrich syndrome, due to receive a stem cell transplant. This material consisted of PBMCs, taken before TCRalphabeta/CD19-depleted stem cell transplant. The chain combines TRBV27 with TRBJ2-7; 12 nucleotides agree with TRBD2. The CDR3: CASRFLTSGSYEQYF. The CDR3 DNA sequence: TGTGCCAGCAGATTCCTGACTAGCGGGAGCTACGAGCAGTACTTC.